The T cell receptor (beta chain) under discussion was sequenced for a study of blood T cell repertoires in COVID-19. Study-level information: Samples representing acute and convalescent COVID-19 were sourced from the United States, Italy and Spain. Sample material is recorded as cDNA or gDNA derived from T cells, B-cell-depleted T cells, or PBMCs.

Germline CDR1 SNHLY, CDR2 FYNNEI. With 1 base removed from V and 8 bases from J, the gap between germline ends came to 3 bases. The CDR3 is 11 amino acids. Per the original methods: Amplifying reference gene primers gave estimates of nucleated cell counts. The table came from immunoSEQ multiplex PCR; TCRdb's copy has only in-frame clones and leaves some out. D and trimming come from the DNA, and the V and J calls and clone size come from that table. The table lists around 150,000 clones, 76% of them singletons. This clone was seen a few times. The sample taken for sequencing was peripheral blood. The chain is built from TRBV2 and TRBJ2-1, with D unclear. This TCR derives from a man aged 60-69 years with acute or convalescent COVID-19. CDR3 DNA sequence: TGTGCCAGCAGTGAAGGAGATGAGCAGTTCTTC. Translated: CASSEGDEQFF.